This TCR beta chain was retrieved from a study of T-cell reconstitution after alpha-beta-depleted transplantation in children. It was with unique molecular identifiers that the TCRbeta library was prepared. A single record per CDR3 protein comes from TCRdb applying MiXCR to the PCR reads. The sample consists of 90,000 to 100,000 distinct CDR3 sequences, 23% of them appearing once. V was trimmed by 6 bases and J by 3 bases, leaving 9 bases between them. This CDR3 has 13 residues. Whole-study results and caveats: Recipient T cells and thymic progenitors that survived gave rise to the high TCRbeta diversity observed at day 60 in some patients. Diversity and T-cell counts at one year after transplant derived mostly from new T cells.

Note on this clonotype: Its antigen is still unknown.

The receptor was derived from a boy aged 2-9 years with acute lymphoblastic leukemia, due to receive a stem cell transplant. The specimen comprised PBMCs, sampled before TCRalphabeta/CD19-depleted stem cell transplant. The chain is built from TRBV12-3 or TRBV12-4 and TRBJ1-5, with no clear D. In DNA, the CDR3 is TGTGCCAGCAGCAGGCAGGTCAATCAGCCCCAGCATTTT. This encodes CASSRQVNQPQHF.